The 27 T cell receptor beta chains listed next were all sequenced from one sample in a study of T cell responses to AZD1222 COVID-19 vaccine. The table came from immunoSEQ multiplex PCR; TCRdb's copy has only in-frame clones and leaves some out. The repertoire has around 110,000 clones, 85% to 95% of them found once; the top ten carry about 6.8%. Sequencing used peripheral blood, obtained 28 days after the second AZD1222 dose. The receptors derive from an adult who received the AZD1222 COVID-19 vaccine.

CDR3 loop: CASSMTGATYEQYF. DNA of the CDR3: TGTGCCAGTAGTATGACGGGGGCCACCTACGAGCAGTACTTC. This sequence joins TRBV19 and TRBJ2-7; tentatively, D is TRBD1 or TRBD2 (6 bases each). Germline CDR1 LNHDA, CDR2 SQIVND (reference sequence). V lost 3 bases and J lost 2, with 11 bases in between. The length of the CDR3 is 14 residues. The full variable domain, its missing parts supplied by reference TRBV19 and TRBJ2-7, is DGGITQSPKYLFRKEGQNVTLSCEQNLNHDAMYWYRQDPGQGLRLIYYSQIVNDFQKGDIAEGYSVSREKKESFPLTVTSAQKNPTAFYLCASSMTGATYEQYFGPGTRLTVT.

The J gene is TRBJ2-7, the V gene TRBV7-9; 8 nucleotides match TRBD2. This CDR3 region has 13 residues. The V segment lost 4 bases and the J segment 5 bases; nucleotides outside the gene matches: 4. Per the germline V gene, CDR1 is SEHNR and CDR2 is FQNEAQ (reference sequence). CDR3 sequence: CASSYGRADEQYF. The CDR3 DNA reads TGTGCCAGCAGCTACGGGAGGGCTGACGAGCAGTACTTC.

The gene calls are TRBV19 and TRBJ2-3; D is unresolved. CDR3 length: 15 amino acids. The germline gives CDR1 LNHDA, CDR2 SQIVND (reference sequence). V gave up 4 bases and J gave up 3 bases, with 14 bases separating them. CDR3 nucleotide sequence: TGTGCCAGTAGTAGGTGGCAGTCGCCGACAGATACGCAGTATTTT. Translating gives CASSRWQSPTDTQYF.

CDR3 protein: CASSYRTGFPDTQYF. CDR3 in DNA: TGTGCCAGCAGTTACCGGACAGGGTTCCCAGATACGCAGTATTTT. The V call is TRBV6-6, the J call TRBJ2-3, with 8 bases fitting TRBD1. Germline trimming cut 2 bases from V and 4 bases from J; bases unmatched to any gene: 5. The CDR3 is 15 residues long. From germline, CDR1 is MNHNY and CDR2 SVGAGI (reference sequence).

V and J are TRBV6-5 and TRBJ1-2; unclear D gene. Germline CDR1 MNHEY, CDR2 SVGAGI. There are 14 residues in the CDR3. V was clipped by 5 bases and J by 3 bases, with 13 bases between them. CDR3 DNA: TGTGCCAGCAGTCCCGGTACAGTGTACTATGGCTACACCTTC. As protein: CASSPGTVYYGYTF.

The chain has TRBV5-3 and TRBJ2-7; D perhaps matches TRBD2 (6 bases). TRBV5-3 is designated an ORF whose function remains uncertain. CDR3 length: 14 amino acids. V gave up 4 bases and J gave up 5 bases, with 16 bases separating them. Here the CDR3 DNA reads TGTGCCAGAAGCGGGGGGATCCTATGGGACGAGCAGTACTTC. As protein: CARSGGILWDEQYF.

The chain is built from TRBV11-2 and TRBJ1-2; possible D gene TRBD1, 5 bases. The CDR3 length is 16 residues. Germline CDR1 reads SGHAT; CDR2 reads FQNNGV. V lost 4 bases and J 2 bases, leaving 17 bases between the germline ends. The CDR3 DNA sequence: TGTGCCAGCAGCTCCTTAAGTCTTGGGGGAAACTATGGCTACACCTTC. It specifies CASSSLSLGGNYGYTF.

V gene TRBV4-2 combines with J gene TRBJ2-2, with D possibly being TRBD2 (6 bases). The germline V gene has CDR1 LGHNA and CDR2 YNFKEQ. Trimming removed 0 bases from V and 7 bases from J, with 15 bases in between. This CDR3 region has 16 residues. The CDR3 reads CASSQEQAWRGGELFF. The CDR3 DNA follows: TGTGCCAGCAGCCAAGAACAGGCATGGCGGGGCGGGGAGCTGTTTTTT.

V is TRBV5-6 and J is TRBJ2-2; tentatively, D is TRBD2 (6 bases). Trimming removed 4 bases from V and 2 bases from J, with 15 bases in between. Per germline, CDR1 SGHDT and CDR2 YYEEEE. The CDR3 runs 16 residues. The CDR3 spells CASSRGVGLNTGELFF. The CDR3 coding sequence is TGTGCCAGCAGCAGGGGCGTGGGACTCAACACCGGGGAGCTGTTTTTT.

The chain has TRBV6-5 and TRBJ1-1; D might be TRBD1 (5 bases). The germline CDR1 and CDR2 sequences are MNHEY and SVGAGI. The CDR3 loop spans 13 amino acids. With 4 bases removed from V and 2 bases from J, the gap between germline ends came to 8 bases. Written as DNA, the CDR3 is TGTGCCAGCAGTTCGGGGCTCAACACTGAAGCTTTCTTT. It translates to CASSSGLNTEAFF.

This chain connects TRBV7-9 to TRBJ2-5; 10 nucleotides match TRBD1. With V trimmed by 3 bases and J by 4 bases, 5 bases remained unmatched. Germline assignment: CDR1 SEHNR and CDR2 FQNEAQ (reference sequence). The CDR3 consists of 15 residues. This chain's CDR3 is CASSFLGQGPETQYF. CDR3 sequence (DNA): TGTGCCAGCAGCTTTCTGGGACAGGGGCCAGAGACCCAGTACTTC.

V gene TRBV2 combines with J gene TRBJ1-2, with D possibly being TRBD1 (6 bases). This CDR3 has 14 amino acids. Germline V gene data show CDR1 as SNHLY and CDR2 as FYNNEI. V was trimmed by 10 bases and J by 5 bases, leaving 20 bases between them. The CDR3 loop is CATRAHRTAYGYTF. CDR3 sequence (DNA): TGTGCCACCCGAGCTCACCGGACAGCTTATGGCTACACCTTC.

V is TRBV30 and J is TRBJ1-5; D call uncertain. V was clipped by 2 bases and J by 5 bases, with 10 bases between them. Germline values: CDR1 GTSNPN, CDR2 SVGIG (reference sequence). This CDR3 region has 13 residues. DNA of the CDR3: TGTGCCTGGAGTCGAGGAGTGGATCAGCCCCAGCATTTT. Protein: CAWSRGVDQPQHF.

This chain connects TRBV7-9 to TRBJ1-2, with D uncertain. CDR3 length equals 16 residues. The V gene lost 4 bases and the J gene lost 4 bases, with 19 bases spanning the gap. Looked up from germline, CDR1 is SEHNR and CDR2 is FQNEAQ (reference sequence). CDR3 sequence reads: CASSSWETRAGYGYTF. As DNA, the CDR3 is TGTGCCAGCAGCTCCTGGGAGACCAGAGCTGGCTATGGCTACACCTTC.

J is TRBJ1-1 and V is TRBV9, with D possibly being TRBD1 (6 bases). In germline, CDR1 is SGDLS, CDR2 YYNGEE. Between the trimmed V and J ends, which lost 0 bases and 0 bases, there was a span of 12 bases. CDR3 size: 16 residues. The CDR3, as DNA: TGTGCCAGCAGCGTAGCGGACAGATTCATGAACACTGAAGCTTTCTTT. Translation: CASSVADRFMNTEAFF.

The chain joins TRBV5-4 to TRBJ1-2, with 8 bases aligning to TRBD1. Germline assignment: CDR1 SGHNT and CDR2 YYREEE (reference sequence). The CDR3 runs to 17 residues. The V and J ends lost 3 bases and 0 bases, in that order; junction bases with no gene match: 10. The CDR3 region has the DNA TGTGCCAGCAGCTCCCCAGGGGGCGCTCAGTCTAACTATGGCTACACCTTC. The encoded protein is CASSSPGGAQSNYGYTF.

The V gene is TRBV4-2, the J gene TRBJ1-1; a possible D gene is TRBD1 (6 bases). The length of the CDR3 is 15 residues. The V and J ends lost 0 bases and 7 bases respectively, with 15 bases between them. In germline, CDR1 is LGHNA, CDR2 YNFKEQ. DNA for the CDR3: TGTGCCAGCAGCCAAGATCTACAGGGAAGGGGTGAAGCTTTCTTT. It yields the protein CASSQDLQGRGEAFF.

The chain is built from TRBV5-1 and TRBJ2-1, with 14 positions matching TRBD2. CDR1 is SGHRS and CDR2 is YFSETQ in the germline V gene. The V and J ends lost 0 bases and 8 bases, in that order; junction bases with no gene match: 4. The CDR3 consists of 16 residues. The CDR3 here is CASSLEEGLAGDEQFF. The CDR3 nucleotides read TGCGCCAGCAGCTTGGAGGAGGGACTAGCGGGGGATGAGCAGTTCTTC.

This sequence joins TRBV6-5 and TRBJ2-3, with 14 bases fitting TRBD2. The CDR3 has 14 residues. The germline CDR1 and CDR2 sequences are MNHEY and SVGAGI. Trimming at V came to 8 bases and at J to 3 bases, leaving 1 base not matched to a gene. As DNA, the CDR3 is TGTGCCAGCCGGACTAGCGGGAGGACAGATACGCAGTATTTT. Translated, it gives CASRTSGRTDTQYF.

This sequence joins TRBV11-2 and TRBJ2-5; 9 bases map to TRBD2. Germline CDR1 is SGHAT and CDR2 is FQNNGV. This CDR3 region has 17 residues. V dropped 0 bases and J dropped 7; count of bases not matched to a gene: 12. The CDR3 DNA reads as TGTGCCAGCAGCTTAGAACTAGCGGGTTTTCCCCTGTCGACCCAGTACTTC. The encoded protein is CASSLELAGFPLSTQYF.

V is TRBV28 and J is TRBJ1-4; D possibly corresponds to TRBD1 (5 bases). The V end was cut by 2 bases, the J end by 8 bases, with 15 bases between. This CDR3 has 15 residues. Germline values: CDR1 MDHEN, CDR2 SYDVKM. The CDR3 DNA reads as TGTGCCAGCAGTTTAAGTGGGCCAAGGGGAGAAAAACTGTTTTTT. It encodes CASSLSGPRGEKLFF. The full variable domain, with the rest looked up from reference TRBV28 and TRBJ1-4, is DVKVTQSSRYLVKRTGEKVFLECVQDMDHENMFWYRQDPGLGLRLIYFSYDVKMKEKGDIPEGYSVSREKKERFSLILESASTNQTSMYLCASSLSGPRGEKLFFGSGTQLSVL.

The chain employs TRBV19 and TRBJ2-7; possibly TRBD2 for D (6 bases). Germline lookup yields CDR1 LNHDA and CDR2 SQIVND (reference sequence). V lost 5 bases, J lost 0 bases, and 14 bases lay in between. This CDR3 spans 15 amino acids. This chain's CDR3 is CASSVGLYFSYEQYF. The CDR3 region has the DNA TGTGCCAGTAGTGTGGGACTGTACTTCTCCTACGAGCAGTACTTC.

The rearrangement links TRBV18 to TRBJ1-4; D gene ambiguous. CDR3 size: 15 residues. V was clipped by 3 bases and J by 6 bases, with 14 bases between them. CDR1 and CDR2 (germline): KGHSH, LQKENI. DNA for the CDR3: TGTGCCAGCTCACCGGGTTTAGATAATTATGAAAAACTGTTTTTT. It encodes CASSPGLDNYEKLFF.

The rearrangement links TRBV29-1 to TRBJ2-2; unclear D gene. Germline V gives CDR1 SQVTM, CDR2 ANQGSEA. CDR3 length: 13 amino acids. V shed 4 bases and J shed 0 bases, with 6 bases lying between them. DNA for the CDR3: TGCAGCGTTGTGCAGGCGAACACCGGGGAGCTGTTTTTT. It specifies CSVVQANTGELFF.

The sample holds one count of this clone. The CDR3 DNA is TGTGCCAGCAGCTCCTACGGGACAGTGACTTACTATGGCTACACCTTC. Protein product: CASSSYGTVTYYGYTF. The V gene is TRBV5-5, the J gene TRBJ1-2; 7 bases are shared with TRBD1. V dropped 3 bases and J dropped 3; count of bases not matched to a gene: 11. From germline, CDR1 is SGHKS and CDR2 YYEKEE (reference sequence). This CDR3 region has 16 residues.

The J gene is TRBJ2-3, the V gene TRBV14, with D perhaps TRBD2 (6 bases). This CDR3 region has 13 residues. Per the germline V gene, CDR1 is SGHDN and CDR2 is FVKESK. The V end was cut by 4 bases, the J end by 3 bases, with 8 bases between. CDR3 nucleotide sequence: TGTGCCAGCAGCCGGGACTGGACAGATACGCAGTATTTT. This translates into CASSRDWTDTQYF.

This clone has just one count. V is TRBV10-1 and J is TRBJ2-7; 9 bases align to TRBD1. CDR1 and CDR2 (germline): WNHNN, SYGVQD (reference sequence). V lost 5 bases to trimming and J lost 7 bases; unmatched junction nucleotides: 15. The CDR3 consists of 16 residues. In DNA form, the CDR3 reads TGCGCCAGCAGTAACACCGGGACAGGGTCGACGTTTGAGCAGTACTTC. This translates into CASSNTGTGSTFEQYF.